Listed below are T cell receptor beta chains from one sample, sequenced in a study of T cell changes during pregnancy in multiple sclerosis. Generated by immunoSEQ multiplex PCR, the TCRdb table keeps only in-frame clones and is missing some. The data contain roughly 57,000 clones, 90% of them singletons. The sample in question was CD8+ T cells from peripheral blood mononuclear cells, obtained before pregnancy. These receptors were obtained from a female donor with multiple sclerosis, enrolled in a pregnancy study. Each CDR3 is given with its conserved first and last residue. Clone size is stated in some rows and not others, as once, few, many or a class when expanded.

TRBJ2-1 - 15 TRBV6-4 CASSFDSGSYNEQFF
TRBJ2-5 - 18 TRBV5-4 CASSLEGRLAGGEETQYF
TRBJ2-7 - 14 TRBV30 CAWSPPGTAYEQYF
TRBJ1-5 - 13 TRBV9 CASSVAENQPQHF
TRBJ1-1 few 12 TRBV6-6 CASSYSRAEAFF
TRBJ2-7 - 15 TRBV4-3 CASSQGLLAGVEQYF
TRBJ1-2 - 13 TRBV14 CASSLPRRYGYTF
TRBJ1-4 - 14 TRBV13 CASSFAVGSEKLFF
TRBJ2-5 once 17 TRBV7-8 CASSRMKLRQLQETQYF
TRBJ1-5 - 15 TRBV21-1 CASSPCGRGSQPQHF
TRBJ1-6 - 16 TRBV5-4 CASSIGQSSYNSPLHF
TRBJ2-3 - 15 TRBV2 CASIRTGTSTDTQYF
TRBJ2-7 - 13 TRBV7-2 CASSLGGNYEQYF
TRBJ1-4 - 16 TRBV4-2 CASSHPPGLNLEKLFF
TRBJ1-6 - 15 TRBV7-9 CASSSARRPGSPLHF
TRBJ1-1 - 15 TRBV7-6 CASSAWEGGLGEAFF
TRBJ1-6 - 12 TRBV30 CASDSINSPLHF
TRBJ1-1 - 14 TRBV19 CASSAGQANTEAFF
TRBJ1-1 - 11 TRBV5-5 CASSLSGEAFF
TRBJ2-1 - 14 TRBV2 CASSLTSGGYEQFF
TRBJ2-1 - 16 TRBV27 CASSLPGTGPYNEQFF
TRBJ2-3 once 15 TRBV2 CASIEGLAGADTQYF
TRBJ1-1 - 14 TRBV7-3 CASSSTGPGTEAFF
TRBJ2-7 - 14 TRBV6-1 CASSGTSGGYEQYF
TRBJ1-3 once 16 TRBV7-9 CASSPSPRGSGNTIYF
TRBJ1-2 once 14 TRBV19 CASSLGTGGLGYTF
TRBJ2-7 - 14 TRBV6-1 CASSEVGTGGEQYF
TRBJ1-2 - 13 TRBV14 CASSQVEFSGYTF
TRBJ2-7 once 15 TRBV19 CASTSRTGYPYEQYF
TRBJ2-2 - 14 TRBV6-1 CASPGALGTGELFF
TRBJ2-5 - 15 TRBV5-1 CASSLQGSAQETQYF
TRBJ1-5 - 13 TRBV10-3 CAISESANQPQHF
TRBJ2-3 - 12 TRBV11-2 CASSLGPINRFF
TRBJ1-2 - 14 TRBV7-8 CASGGHDFSNGYTF
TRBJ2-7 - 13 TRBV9 CASSAGLSYEQYF
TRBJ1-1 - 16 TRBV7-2 CASSLTGGALNTEAFF
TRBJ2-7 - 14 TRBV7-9 CASNLLAGGYEQYF
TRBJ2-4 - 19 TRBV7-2 CASSLVYPSGGGAKNIQYF
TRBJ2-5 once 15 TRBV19 CASTTYGGYEETQYF
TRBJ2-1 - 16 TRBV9 CASSPQDRDRTNEQFF
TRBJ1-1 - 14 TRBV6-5 CASSYSSASTEAFF
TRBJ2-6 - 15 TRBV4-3 CASSQGGGPANVLTF
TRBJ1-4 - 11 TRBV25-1 CASSVQGALFF
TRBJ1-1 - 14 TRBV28 CASSEEAMNTEAFF
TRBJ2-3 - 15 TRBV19 CASSNPGQGTDTQYF
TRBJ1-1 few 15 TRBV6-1 CASSEGAGRNTEAFF
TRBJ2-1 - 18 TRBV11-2 CASSLVGPASGGYNEQFF
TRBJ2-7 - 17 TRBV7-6 CASSLARFGLAKNEQYF